Listed below are T cell receptor beta chains from one sample, sequenced in a study of blood T cells in healthy people across ages. Using its own MiXCR run on the 5' RACE reads, TCRdb lists one record per CDR3 protein. The sample lists approximately 670,000 distinct CDR3 sequences; 40% to 50% were seen once. The specimen was blood. The receptors here all came from an elderly man in good health. CDR3s include the opening cysteine and the closing phenylalanine or tryptophan. The D gene is left open where the match is weak. For some rows the clone size is stated as once, few or many, or as a class when expanded; others skip it.

v_gene,len,j_gene,abundance,d_gene,CDR3nt,CDR3aa
TRBV27,14,TRBJ2-7,few,TRBD2,TGTGCCAGCAGTTCGCCGGGACTAGCCTACGAGCAGTACTTC,CASSSPGLAYEQYF
TRBV18,14,TRBJ1-2,-,-,TGTGCCAGCTCACCAGGAGAGCCTTTATATGGCTACACCTTC,CASSPGEPLYGYTF
TRBV7-2,17,TRBJ2-7,-,TRBD1,TGTGCCAGCAGCTTAGCCGGCAGGGACAGGTCATACAATGAGCAGTACTTC,CASSLAGRDRSYNEQYF
TRBV7-2,16,TRBJ1-5,-,TRBD1,TGTGCCAGCAGCCCTCAGGGGGCTGGGGGCAATCAGCCCCAGCATTTT,CASSPQGAGGNQPQHF
TRBV27,14,TRBJ1-4,-,TRBD1,TGTGCCAGCCGCCTGGGACAGACTAATGAAAAACTGTTTTTT,CASRLGQTNEKLFF
TRBV24-1,15,TRBJ1-2,-,TRBD1,TGTGCCACCAGTGATGTAGGCAGGGGGCGCGATGGCTACACCTTC,CATSDVGRGRDGYTF
TRBV2,15,TRBJ1-6,few,-,TGTGCCACCTCGAGGGGCGTCGGGGCAAATTCACCCCTCCACTTT,CATSRGVGANSPLHF
TRBV20-1,11,TRBJ2-7,-,-,TGCAGTGCCCGCCTCCAATACGAGCAGTACTTC,CSARLQYEQYF
TRBV2,14,TRBJ2-7,few,-,TGTGCCAGCAGAATGACGCAGAGCTCCTACGAGCAGTACTTC,CASRMTQSSYEQYF
TRBV20-1,15,TRBJ2-5,-,-,TGCAGTGCTAGAGATCCGATAGGGGCCCAAGAGACCCAGTACTTC,CSARDPIGAQETQYF
TRBV4-1,18,TRBJ2-7,-,-,TGCGCCAGCAGCCAAGTCAGATTTGACAGTACTTCCTCCTACGAGCAGTACTTC,CASSQVRFDSTSSYEQYF
TRBV12-3/TRBV12-4,15,TRBJ2-7,-,TRBD1,TGTGCCAGCAGTTCCGGACAGGGAAGGTTCCACGAGCAGTACTTC,CASSSGQGRFHEQYF
TRBV4-1,17,TRBJ2-7,-,-,TGCGCCAGCAGCCAATCCCTGGGGGCAGGGCTCCTCTACGAGCAGTACTTC,CASSQSLGAGLLYEQYF
TRBV4-3,16,TRBJ2-5,-,-,TGCGCCAGCAGCCAAGATACCCCGGGGGGCGGAGAGACCCAGTACTTC,CASSQDTPGGGETQYF
TRBV6-2/TRBV6-3,17,TRBJ2-1,-,-,TGTGCCAGCAGTTACGGGGGCAGAATCCCATACACCAATGAGCAGTTCTTC,CASSYGGRIPYTNEQFF
TRBV7-9,15,TRBJ2-5,-,-,TGTGCCAGCAGCTTAGGTGCGGACCATCAAGAGACCCAGTACTTC,CASSLGADHQETQYF
TRBV24-1,15,TRBJ2-3,-,-,TGTGCCGCCAGTGATCCCCTCAGGAGCACAGATACGCAGTATTTT,CAASDPLRSTDTQYF
TRBV24-1,15,TRBJ2-5,few,TRBD1,TGTGCCACCAGTGATCCCAGGGGGCCGGGAGAGACCCAGTACTTC,CATSDPRGPGETQYF
TRBV27,16,TRBJ2-5,few,TRBD2,TGTGCCAGCAGCCCCGGTAGGGGAGCGGGGGAAGAGACCCAGTACTTC,CASSPGRGAGEETQYF
TRBV6-2/TRBV6-3,17,TRBJ2-5,few,-,TGTGCCAGCAGTTACACCGGGACAAGATTGGGGGAAGAGACCCAGTACTTC,CASSYTGTRLGEETQYF
TRBV20-1,15,TRBJ2-5,few,TRBD2,TGCAGTGCTAGAATTAGAGGGAGGGCCCTGGAGACCCAGTACTTC,CSARIRGRALETQYF
TRBV12-3/TRBV12-4,11,TRBJ1-1,-,-,TGTGCCAGCACGTTGAGAACTGAAGCTTTCTTT,CASTLRTEAFF
TRBV4-1,17,TRBJ1-4,-,-,TGCGCCAGCAGTCAAGGAGGGACAACGACAACTAATGAAAAACTGTTTTTT,CASSQGGTTTTNEKLFF
TRBV3-1,17,TRBJ2-7,-,TRBD2,TGTGCCAGCAGCCAAGCTATAGCGGGAGGGGGTTCGTACGAGCAGTACTTC,CASSQAIAGGGSYEQYF
TRBV5-1,15,TRBJ2-7,few,-,-,CASSFGPGGLYEQYF
TRBV27,17,TRBJ2-1,-,-,TGTGCCAGCAGTTTAGTAGTGGGGCCACAATTGACGGGGGAGCAGTTCTTC,CASSLVVGPQLTGEQFF
TRBV6-5,16,TRBJ2-2,few,-,TGTGCCAGCAGATGGACGGCTGCTTTAGACACCGGGGAGCTGTTTTTT,CASRWTAALDTGELFF
TRBV29-1,13,TRBJ2-7,-,-,TGCAGCGTTGAAGGGAGGGGGACCTACGAGCAGTACTTC,CSVEGRGTYEQYF
TRBV29-1,16,TRBJ2-1,-,TRBD2,TGCAGCGTTGTGAATCCACTAGCGGGAGGGAACAATGAGCAGTTCTTC,CSVVNPLAGGNNEQFF
TRBV7-2,13,TRBJ2-5,many,TRBD1,TGTGCCAGCAGCTCAGGGGGCGAGGAGACCCAGTACTTC,CASSSGGEETQYF
TRBV18,15,TRBJ2-3,-,-,TGTGCCAGCTCCCCAGGTGCGGGGCCCGCAGATACGCAGTATTTT,CASSPGAGPADTQYF
TRBV7-2,17,TRBJ1-4,-,-,TGTGCCAGCAGCTTATTACCCTTCCCGGGTCCTAATGAAAAACTGTTTTTT,CASSLLPFPGPNEKLFF
TRBV20-1,13,TRBJ1-2,few,-,TGCAGTGCTAGTTTAGGGGGGGTCTATGGCTACACCTTC,CSASLGGVYGYTF
TRBV6-2/TRBV6-3,12,TRBJ1-2,once,-,TGTGCCAGCAGTTACCAGGAATATGGCTACACCTTC,CASSYQEYGYTF
TRBV16,15,TRBJ2-7,few,TRBD1,TGTGCCAGCAGCCCTGGGGCAGGGGGCAACAACGAGCAGTACTTC,CASSPGAGGNNEQYF
TRBV10-3,16,TRBJ2-7,-,TRBD2,TGTGCCATCAGTGAGTCGGCTAGCGGGGGGTATTACGAGCAGTACTTC,CAISESASGGYYEQYF
TRBV20-1,16,TRBJ2-1,-,TRBD2,TGCAGTGCTAGAGTGGGTAGCGGGAGGGCGGGCAATGAGCAGTTCTTC,CSARVGSGRAGNEQFF
TRBV18,16,TRBJ1-5,-,-,TGTGCCAGCTCCACGGACTCAATAAGAAGCAATCAGCCCCAGCATTTT,CASSTDSIRSNQPQHF
TRBV29-1,14,TRBJ2-7,many,TRBD2,TGCAGCGTCGTCAGGACTAGCGCCCTCTACGAGCAGTACTTC,CSVVRTSALYEQYF
TRBV6-5,15,TRBJ1-2,few,TRBD1,TGTGCCAGCAGCACCGTGGGAGGGGGCTCCTATGGCTACACCTTC,CASSTVGGGSYGYTF
TRBV6-2/TRBV6-3,14,TRBJ2-7,-,TRBD1,TGTGCCAGCAGCCATGGACAGGGGTTCTACGAGCAGTACTTC,CASSHGQGFYEQYF
TRBV6-1,17,TRBJ2-7,-,TRBD1,TGTGCCAGCAGTGCACCGGTCGCGGGACAGGGGTTCAACGAGCAGTACTTC,CASSAPVAGQGFNEQYF
TRBV6-2/TRBV6-3,17,TRBJ2-3,-,TRBD2,TGTGCCAGCAGTTACTACCTAGGCGGGGGGCCCACAGATACGCAGTATTTT,CASSYYLGGGPTDTQYF
TRBV7-2,15,TRBJ2-1,once,TRBD1,TGTGCCAGCAGCTTAGTATGGACAGGGGGCGGTGAGCAGTTCTTC,CASSLVWTGGGEQFF
TRBV6-5,14,TRBJ2-3,-,-,TGTGCCAGCAGTCGGGACCCCCTCACAGATACGCAGTATTTT,CASSRDPLTDTQYF
TRBV14,15,TRBJ2-3,-,-,TGTGCCAGCAGCCAATTTCAGGGGTTCGCAGATACGCAGTATTTT,CASSQFQGFADTQYF
TRBV20-1,11,TRBJ2-3,-,-,TGCAGTGCTAGAGATTTGTCTACGCAGTATTTT,CSARDLSTQYF
TRBV28,11,TRBJ2-3,few,-,TGTGCCAGCAGTACGCGGGATACGCAGTATTTT,CASSTRDTQYF
TRBV20-1,13,TRBJ2-1,-,-,TGCAGTGCTCTAGCCCATCCGGGTCAGACCCAGTTCTTC,CSALAHPGQTQFF
TRBV5-6,15,TRBJ1-4,once,-,TGTGCCAGCAGCTTCGGCCGGGCTTGGGATGAAAAACTGTTTTTT,CASSFGRAWDEKLFF
TRBV7-3,14,TRBJ1-1,-,-,TGTGCCAGCAGCTTTTCCGGTGAAGGCACTGAAGCTTTCTTT,CASSFSGEGTEAFF
TRBV20-1,16,TRBJ1-2,few,TRBD1,TGCAGTGCTCACGGGACAGGGGAGCGTAGTAACTATGGCTACACCTTC,CSAHGTGERSNYGYTF
TRBV9,16,TRBJ2-3,-,-,TGTGCCAGCAGCGTAGGTAGGGGGCCTAGCGCAGATACGCAGTATTTT,CASSVGRGPSADTQYF
TRBV15,14,TRBJ2-3,-,-,TGTGCCACCAGCAGAGACGGGGGGCAGGATACGCAGTATTTT,CATSRDGGQDTQYF
TRBV20-1,15,TRBJ2-1,-,-,TGCAGTGCTAGAGTTCAGGGTTGGACTTTCAATGAGCAGTTCTTC,CSARVQGWTFNEQFF
TRBV20-1,13,TRBJ2-5,-,-,TGCAGTGCGGTAGCCGGACGTTCCAATGAGCAGTACTTC,CSAVAGRSNEQYF
TRBV19,15,TRBJ2-3,-,-,TGTGCCAGTAGTATGGGGGCAGAAAGCACAGATACGCAGTATTTT,CASSMGAESTDTQYF
TRBV4-1,14,TRBJ2-4,-,TRBD2,TGCGCCAGCAGCCAAATCCAGCGGGGGGCCGATATGTACTTC,CASSQIQRGADMYF